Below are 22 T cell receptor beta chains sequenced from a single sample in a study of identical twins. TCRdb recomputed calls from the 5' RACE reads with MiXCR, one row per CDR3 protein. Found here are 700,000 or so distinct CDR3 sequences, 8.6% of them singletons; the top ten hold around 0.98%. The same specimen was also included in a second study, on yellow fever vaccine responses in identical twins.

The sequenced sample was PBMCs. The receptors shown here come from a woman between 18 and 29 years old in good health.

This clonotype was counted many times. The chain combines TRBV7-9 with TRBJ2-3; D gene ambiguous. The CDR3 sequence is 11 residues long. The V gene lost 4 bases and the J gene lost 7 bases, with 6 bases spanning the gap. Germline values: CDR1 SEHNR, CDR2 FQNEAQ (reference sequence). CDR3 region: CASSSGYTQYF. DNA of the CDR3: TGTGCCAGCAGCTCCGGCTATACGCAGTATTTT.

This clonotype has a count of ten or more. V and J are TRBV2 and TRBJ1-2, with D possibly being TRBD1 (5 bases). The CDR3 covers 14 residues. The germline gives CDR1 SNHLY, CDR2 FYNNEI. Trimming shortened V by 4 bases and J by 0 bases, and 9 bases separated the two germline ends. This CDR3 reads CASSAQDPNYGYTF. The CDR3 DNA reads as TGTGCCAGCAGTGCACAGGACCCTAACTATGGCTACACCTTC.

The CDR3 DNA reads as TGTGCCAGCAGCCCCCCCGACTTCACTAGCACAGATACGCAGTATTTT. Its translation is CASSPPDFTSTDTQYF. The chain joins TRBV4-2 to TRBJ2-3; no definite D call. Trimming left V 4 bases short and J 0 bases short, with 14 bases between. The germline V gene has CDR1 LGHNA and CDR2 YNFKEQ. The CDR3 covers 16 residues.

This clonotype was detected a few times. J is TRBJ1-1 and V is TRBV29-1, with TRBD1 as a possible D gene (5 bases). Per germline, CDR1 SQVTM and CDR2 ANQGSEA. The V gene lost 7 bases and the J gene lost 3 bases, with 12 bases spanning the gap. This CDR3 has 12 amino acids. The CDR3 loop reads CSATGGDTEAFF. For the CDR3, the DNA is TGCAGCGCAACGGGGGGTGACACTGAAGCTTTCTTT.

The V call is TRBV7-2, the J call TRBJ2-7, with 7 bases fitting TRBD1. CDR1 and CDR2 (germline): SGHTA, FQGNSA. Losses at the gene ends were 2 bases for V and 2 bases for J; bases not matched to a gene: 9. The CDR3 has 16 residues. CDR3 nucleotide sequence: TGTGCCAGCAGCTTACCCGGGACAGTTCAACCCTACGAGCAGTACTTC. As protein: CASSLPGTVQPYEQYF.

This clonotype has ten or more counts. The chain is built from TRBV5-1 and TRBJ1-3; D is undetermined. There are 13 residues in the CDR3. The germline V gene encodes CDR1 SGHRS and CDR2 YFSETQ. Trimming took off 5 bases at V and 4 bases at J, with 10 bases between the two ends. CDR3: CASSDAGGNTIYF. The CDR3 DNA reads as TGCGCCAGCAGTGACGCCGGAGGAAACACCATATATTTT.

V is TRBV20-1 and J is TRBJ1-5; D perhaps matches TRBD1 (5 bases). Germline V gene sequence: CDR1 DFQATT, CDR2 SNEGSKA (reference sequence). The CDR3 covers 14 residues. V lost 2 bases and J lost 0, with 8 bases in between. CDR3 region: CSARTGTSNQPQHF. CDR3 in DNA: TGCAGTGCTAGAACTGGGACTAGCAATCAGCCCCAGCATTTT.

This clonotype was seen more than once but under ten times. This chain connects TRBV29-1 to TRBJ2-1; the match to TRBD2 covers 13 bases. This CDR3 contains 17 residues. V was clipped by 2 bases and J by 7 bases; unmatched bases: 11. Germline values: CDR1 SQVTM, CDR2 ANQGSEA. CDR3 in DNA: TGCAGCGTTGAATGGTTTGGGGGACTAGCGGGAAATAATGAGCAGTTCTTC. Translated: CSVEWFGGLAGNNEQFF.

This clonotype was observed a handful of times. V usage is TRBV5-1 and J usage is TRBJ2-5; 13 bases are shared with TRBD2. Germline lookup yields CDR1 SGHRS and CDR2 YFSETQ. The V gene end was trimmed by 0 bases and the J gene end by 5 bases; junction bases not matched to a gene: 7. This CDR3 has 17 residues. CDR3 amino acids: CASSLGLAGGKSETQYF. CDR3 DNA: TGCGCCAGCAGCTTGGGACTAGCGGGAGGAAAGTCGGAGACCCAGTACTTC.

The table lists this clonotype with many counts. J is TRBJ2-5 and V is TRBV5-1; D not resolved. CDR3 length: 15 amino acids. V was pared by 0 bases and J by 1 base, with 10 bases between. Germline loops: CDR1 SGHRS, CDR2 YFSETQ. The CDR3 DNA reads TGCGCCAGCAGCTTGGGGACGGCGACCCAAGAGACCCAGTACTTC. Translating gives CASSLGTATQETQYF.

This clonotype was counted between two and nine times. CDR3 loop: CASSDRVGQPQHF. The CDR3 nucleotides read TGTGCCAGCAGTGATAGGGTGGGTCAGCCCCAGCATTTT. This chain uses TRBV6-2 or TRBV6-3 with TRBJ1-5, with D hard to call. This CDR3 has 13 residues. Germline V gene sequence: CDR1 MNHEY, CDR2 SVGEGT. Trimming stripped 5 bases from V and 6 bases from J, with 11 bases between.

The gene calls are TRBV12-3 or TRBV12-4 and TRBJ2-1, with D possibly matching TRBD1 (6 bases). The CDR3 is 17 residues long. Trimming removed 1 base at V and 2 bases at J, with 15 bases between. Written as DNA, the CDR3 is TGTGCCAGCAGTTTAGTTCTAGGGGGACGCCCCTACAATGAGCAGTTCTTC. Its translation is CASSLVLGGRPYNEQFF.

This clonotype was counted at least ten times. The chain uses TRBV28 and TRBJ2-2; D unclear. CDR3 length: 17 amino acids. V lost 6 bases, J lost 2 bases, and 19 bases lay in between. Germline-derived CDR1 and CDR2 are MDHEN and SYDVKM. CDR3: CASRNRRDTLNTGELFF. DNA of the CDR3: TGTGCCAGCAGAAACCGCCGCGACACCCTTAACACCGGGGAGCTGTTTTTT.

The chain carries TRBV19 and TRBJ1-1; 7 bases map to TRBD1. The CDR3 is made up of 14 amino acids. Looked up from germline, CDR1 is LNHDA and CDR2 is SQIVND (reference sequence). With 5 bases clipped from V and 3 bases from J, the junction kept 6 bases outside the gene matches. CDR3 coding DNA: TGTGCCAGTAGTTCGACAGGGACGTACACTGAAGCTTTCTTT. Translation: CASSSTGTYTEAFF.

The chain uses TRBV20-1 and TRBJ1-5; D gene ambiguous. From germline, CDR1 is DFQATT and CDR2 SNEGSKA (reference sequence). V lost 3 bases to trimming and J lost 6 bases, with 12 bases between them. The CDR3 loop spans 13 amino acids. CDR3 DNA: TGCAGTGCTAGGATGGGGTTCAGTCAGCCCCAGCATTTT. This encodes CSARMGFSQPQHF.

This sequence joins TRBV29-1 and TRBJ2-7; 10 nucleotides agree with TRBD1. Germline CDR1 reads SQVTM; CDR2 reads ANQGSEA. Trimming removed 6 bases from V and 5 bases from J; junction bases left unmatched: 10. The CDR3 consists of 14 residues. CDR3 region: CSVGPGQGFDEQYF. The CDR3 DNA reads TGCAGCGTCGGACCGGGACAGGGGTTCGACGAGCAGTACTTC.

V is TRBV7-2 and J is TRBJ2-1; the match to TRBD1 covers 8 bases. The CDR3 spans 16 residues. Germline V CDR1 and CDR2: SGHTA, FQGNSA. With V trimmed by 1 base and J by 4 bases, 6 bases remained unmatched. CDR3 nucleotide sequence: TGTGCCAGCAGCTTAGTGGGACAGGCAAGGTACAATGAGCAGTTCTTC. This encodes CASSLVGQARYNEQFF.

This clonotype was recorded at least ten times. The CDR3 DNA follows: TGTGCCATCAGTGATACGACTAGCAAAGTCCAAGAGACCCAGTACTTC. Protein product: CAISDTTSKVQETQYF. The chain carries TRBV10-3 and TRBJ2-5; TRBD2 agrees at 7 bases. Germline V gene data show CDR1 as ENHRY and CDR2 as SYGVKD. This CDR3 has 16 residues. Trimming removed 3 bases from V and 1 base from J; junction bases left unmatched: 8.

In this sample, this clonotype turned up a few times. In DNA, the CDR3 is TGCGCCAGCAGCCAAGATTCGGGGGTTTCGAACACTGAAGCTTTCTTT. Translated: CASSQDSGVSNTEAFF. V and J are TRBV4-1 and TRBJ1-1; perhaps TRBD1 as D (5 bases). The germline CDR1 and CDR2 sequences are MGHRA and YSYEKL. This CDR3 comprises 16 residues. Between the trimmed V and J ends, which lost 0 bases and 1 base, there was a span of 12 bases.

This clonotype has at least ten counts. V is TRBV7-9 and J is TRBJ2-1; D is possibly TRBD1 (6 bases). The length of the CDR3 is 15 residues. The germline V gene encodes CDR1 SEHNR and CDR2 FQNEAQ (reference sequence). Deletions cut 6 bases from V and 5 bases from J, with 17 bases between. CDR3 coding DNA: TGTGCCAGCAGTCGACCAGGGGTTTCGAACAATGAGCAGTTCTTC. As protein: CASSRPGVSNNEQFF.

The CDR3 DNA is TGTGCCAGTTCGGGGGGCCCATCGCGCGTTACGCAGTATTTT. As protein: CASSGGPSRVTQYF. V is TRBV6-1 and J is TRBJ2-3, with D possibly TRBD2 on 7 matching bases. V was pared by 9 bases and J by 8 bases, with 21 bases between. Per germline, CDR1 MNHNS and CDR2 SASEGT. The CDR3 runs 14 residues.

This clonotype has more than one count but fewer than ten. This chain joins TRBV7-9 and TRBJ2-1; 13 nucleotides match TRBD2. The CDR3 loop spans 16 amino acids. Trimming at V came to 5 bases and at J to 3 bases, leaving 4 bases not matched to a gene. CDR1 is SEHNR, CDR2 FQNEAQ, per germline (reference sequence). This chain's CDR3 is CASSPWTSGGYNEQFF. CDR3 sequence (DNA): TGTGCCAGCAGCCCATGGACTAGCGGGGGCTACAATGAGCAGTTCTTC.